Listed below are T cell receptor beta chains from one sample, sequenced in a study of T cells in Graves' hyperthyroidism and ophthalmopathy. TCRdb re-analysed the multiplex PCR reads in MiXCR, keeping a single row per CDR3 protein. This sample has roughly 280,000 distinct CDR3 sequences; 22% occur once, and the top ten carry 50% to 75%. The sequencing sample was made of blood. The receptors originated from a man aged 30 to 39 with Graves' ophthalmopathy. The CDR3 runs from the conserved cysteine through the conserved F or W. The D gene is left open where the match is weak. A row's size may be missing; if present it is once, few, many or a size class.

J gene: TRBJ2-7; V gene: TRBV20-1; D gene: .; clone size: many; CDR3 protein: CSAMGYSYEQYF; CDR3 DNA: TGCAGTGCTATGGGCTACTCCTACGAGCAGTACTTC
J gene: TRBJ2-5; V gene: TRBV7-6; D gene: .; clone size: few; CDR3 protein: CASSGSGEGIRETQYF; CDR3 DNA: TGTGCCAGCAGCGGCTCAGGGGAGGGGATACGGGAGACCCAGTACTTC
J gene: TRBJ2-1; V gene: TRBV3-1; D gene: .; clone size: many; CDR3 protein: CASSRGRKYNEQFF; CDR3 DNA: TGTGCCAGCAGCCGGGGGAGGAAGTACAATGAGCAGTTCTTC
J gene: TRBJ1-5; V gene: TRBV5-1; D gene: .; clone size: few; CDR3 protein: CASRYKGPQHF; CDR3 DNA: TGCGCCAGCAGGTACAAAGGGCCCCAGCATTTT
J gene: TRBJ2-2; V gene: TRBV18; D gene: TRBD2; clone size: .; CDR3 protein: CASSRLAGDEELFF; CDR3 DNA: TGTGCCAGCTCGAGACTAGCGGGTGACGAGGAGCTGTTTTTT
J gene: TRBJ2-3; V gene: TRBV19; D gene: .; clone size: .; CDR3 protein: CASSPQGLLADTQYF; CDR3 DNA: TGTGCCAGTAGCCCTCAGGGCTTACTCGCAGATACGCAGTATTTT
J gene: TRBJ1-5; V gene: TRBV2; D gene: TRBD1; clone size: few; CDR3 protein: CASRPGQGYQPQHF; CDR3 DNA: TGTGCCAGCAGACCGGGACAGGGGTATCAGCCCCAGCATTTT
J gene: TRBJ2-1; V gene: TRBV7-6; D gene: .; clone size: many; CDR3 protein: CASVTGSYNEQFF; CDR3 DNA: TGTGCCAGTGTTACCGGCTCCTACAATGAGCAGTTCTTC
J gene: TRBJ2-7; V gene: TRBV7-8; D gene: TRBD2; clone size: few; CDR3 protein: CASSRGLAGGGFYEQYF; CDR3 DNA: TGTGCCAGCAGCCGGGGACTAGCGGGAGGCGGATTCTACGAGCAGTACTTC
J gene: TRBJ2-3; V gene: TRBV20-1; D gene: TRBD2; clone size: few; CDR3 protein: CSARRLADTDTQYF; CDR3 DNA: TGCAGTGCTAGAAGGCTAGCGGACACAGATACGCAGTATTTT
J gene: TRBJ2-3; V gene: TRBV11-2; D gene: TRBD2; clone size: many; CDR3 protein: CASSFPTSGTTDTQYF; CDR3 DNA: TGTGCCAGCAGCTTTCCGACTAGCGGGACCACAGATACGCAGTATTTT
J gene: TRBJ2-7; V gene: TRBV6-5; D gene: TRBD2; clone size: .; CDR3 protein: CASSYLAGDYEQYF; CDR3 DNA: TGTGCCAGCAGTTACCTAGCGGGAGACTACGAGCAGTACTTC
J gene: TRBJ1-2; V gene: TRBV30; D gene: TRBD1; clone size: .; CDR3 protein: CANDRGYGYTF; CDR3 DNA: TGTGCTAACGACAGGGGTTATGGCTACACCTTC
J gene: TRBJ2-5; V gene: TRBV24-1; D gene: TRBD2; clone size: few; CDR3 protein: CATSDSPTSGAETQYF; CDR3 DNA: TGTGCCACCAGTGACTCCCCGACTAGCGGGGCAGAGACCCAGTACTTC
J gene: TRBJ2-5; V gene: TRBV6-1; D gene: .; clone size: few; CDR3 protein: CASSEAGGRQETQYF; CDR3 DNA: TGTGCCAGCAGTGAGGCGGGCGGACGCCAAGAGACCCAGTACTTC
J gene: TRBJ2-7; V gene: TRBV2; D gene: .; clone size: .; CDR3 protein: CASSHDKPRGYEQYF; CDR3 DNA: TGTGCCAGCAGCCACGACAAACCACGGGGTTACGAGCAGTACTTC
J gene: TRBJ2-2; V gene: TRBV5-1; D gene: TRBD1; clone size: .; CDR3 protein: CASSLRDRVNTGELFF; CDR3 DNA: TGCGCCAGCAGCCTAAGAGACAGGGTGAACACCGGGGAGCTGTTTTTT
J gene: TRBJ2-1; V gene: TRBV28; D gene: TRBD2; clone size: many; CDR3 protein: CASSLGGDNEQFF; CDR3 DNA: TGTGCCAGCAGTTTAGGGGGGGACAATGAGCAGTTCTTC
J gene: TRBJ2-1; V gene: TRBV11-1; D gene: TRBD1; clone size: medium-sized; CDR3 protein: CASSSRGGGDEQFF; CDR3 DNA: TGTGCCAGCAGCTCGCGAGGGGGCGGCGATGAGCAGTTCTTC
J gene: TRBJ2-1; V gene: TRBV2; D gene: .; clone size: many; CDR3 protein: CASTGEGGNEQFF; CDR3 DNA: TGTGCCAGCACAGGGGAGGGAGGCAATGAGCAGTTCTTC
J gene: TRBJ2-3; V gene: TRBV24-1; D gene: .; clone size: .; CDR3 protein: CATNKEGTDTQYF; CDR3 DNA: TGTGCCACAAACAAAGAAGGAACAGATACGCAGTATTTT
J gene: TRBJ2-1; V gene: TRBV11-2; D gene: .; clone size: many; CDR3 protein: CASSPWAGYNEQFF; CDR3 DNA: TGTGCCAGCAGCCCCTGGGCGGGGTACAATGAGCAGTTCTTC
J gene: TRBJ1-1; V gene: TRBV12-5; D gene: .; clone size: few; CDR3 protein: CASDQGRNTEAFF; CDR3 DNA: TGTGCTAGTGACCAGGGGCGGAACACTGAAGCTTTCTTT
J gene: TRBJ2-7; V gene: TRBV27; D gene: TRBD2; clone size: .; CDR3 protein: CASSPIRTSRSSYEQYF; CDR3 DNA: TGTGCCAGCAGTCCTATTAGGACTAGCCGAAGCTCCTACGAGCAGTACTTC
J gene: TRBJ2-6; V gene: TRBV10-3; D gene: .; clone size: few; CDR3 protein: CAISEPRTGSSGANVLTF; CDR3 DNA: TGTGCCATCAGTGAACCTCGCACAGGGTCTTCTGGGGCCAACGTCCTGACTTTC
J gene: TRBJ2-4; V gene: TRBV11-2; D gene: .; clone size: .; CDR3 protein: CASSLDTTGEGFGLAKNIQYF; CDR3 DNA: TGTGCCAGCAGCTTAGATACGACGGGAGAGGGATTTGGGTTAGCCAAAAACATTCAGTACTTC
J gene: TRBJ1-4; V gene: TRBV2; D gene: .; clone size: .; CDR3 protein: CASRDPRGANEKLFF; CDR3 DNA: TGTGCCAGCAGGGACCCCCGGGGAGCTAATGAAAAACTGTTTTTT
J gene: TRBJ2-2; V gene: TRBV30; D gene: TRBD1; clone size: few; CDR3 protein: CARNAGQGPGELFF; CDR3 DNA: TGTGCCCGTAATGCGGGACAGGGACCCGGGGAGCTGTTTTTT
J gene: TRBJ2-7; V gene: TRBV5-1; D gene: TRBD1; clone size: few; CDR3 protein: CASSKGTGGSYEQYF; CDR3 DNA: TGCGCCAGCAGCAAAGGGACAGGGGGCTCCTACGAGCAGTACTTC
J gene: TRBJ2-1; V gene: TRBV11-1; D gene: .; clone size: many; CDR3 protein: CASSLPLPWGNEQFF; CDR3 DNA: TGTGCCAGCAGCTTACCACTTCCCTGGGGCAATGAGCAGTTCTTC
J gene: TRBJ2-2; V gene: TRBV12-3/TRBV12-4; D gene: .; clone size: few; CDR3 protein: CASSLQYTGELFF; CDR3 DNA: TGTGCCAGCAGCCTACAATACACCGGGGAGCTGTTTTTT
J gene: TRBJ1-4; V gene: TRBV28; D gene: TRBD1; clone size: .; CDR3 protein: CASSTGTGGKLFF; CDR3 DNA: TGTGCCAGCAGTACTGGGACAGGGGGGAAACTGTTTTTT
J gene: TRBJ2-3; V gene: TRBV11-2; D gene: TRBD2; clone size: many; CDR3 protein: CASSLGLAGNTQYF; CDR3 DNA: TGTGCCAGCAGCCTCGGACTAGCAGGGAATACGCAGTATTTT
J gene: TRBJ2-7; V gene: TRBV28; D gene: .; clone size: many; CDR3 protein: CASSSGTHSYEQYF; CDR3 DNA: TGTGCCAGCAGTTCCGGGACCCACTCCTACGAGCAGTACTTC
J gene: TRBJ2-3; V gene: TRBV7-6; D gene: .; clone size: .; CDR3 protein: CASSLGSRADTQYF; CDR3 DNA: TGTGCCAGCAGCTTAGGGTCCCGGGCAGATACGCAGTATTTT
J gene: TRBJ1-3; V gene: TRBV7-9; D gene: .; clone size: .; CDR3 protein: CASIPRQGGNTIYF; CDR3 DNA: TGTGCCAGCATCCCTCGGCAGGGCGGAAACACCATATATTTT
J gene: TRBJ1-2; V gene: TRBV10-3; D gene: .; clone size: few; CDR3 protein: CAISESGNYGYTF; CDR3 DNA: TGTGCCATCAGTGAGTCGGGTAACTATGGCTACACCTTC
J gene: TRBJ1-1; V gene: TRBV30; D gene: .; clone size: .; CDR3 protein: CAGRSGTEAFF; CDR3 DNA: TGTGCCGGGAGGTCGGGAACTGAAGCTTTCTTT
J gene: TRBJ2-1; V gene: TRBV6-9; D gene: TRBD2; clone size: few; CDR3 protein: CASSYGTSGKYSYNEQFF; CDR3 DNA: TGTGCCAGCAGTTACGGGACTAGCGGGAAGTATTCCTACAATGAGCAGTTCTTC
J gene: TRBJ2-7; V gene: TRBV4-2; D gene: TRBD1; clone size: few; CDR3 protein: CASSQEGVGQETYEQYF; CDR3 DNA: TGTGCCAGCAGCCAAGAAGGAGTCGGACAGGAGACCTACGAGCAGTACTTC
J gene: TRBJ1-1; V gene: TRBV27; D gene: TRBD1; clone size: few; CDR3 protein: CASSLSFRQGNEAFF; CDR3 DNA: TGTGCCAGCAGTTTATCTTTCCGACAGGGTAATGAAGCTTTCTTT
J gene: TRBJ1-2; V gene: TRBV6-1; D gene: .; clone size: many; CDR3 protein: CASSNGLQNYGYTF; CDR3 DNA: TGTGCCAGCAGTAATGGCCTACAGAACTATGGCTACACCTTC
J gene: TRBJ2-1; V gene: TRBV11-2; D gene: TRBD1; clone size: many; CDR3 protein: CASSRGQSSYNEQFF; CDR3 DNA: TGTGCCAGCAGCCGGGGACAGAGCTCCTACAATGAGCAGTTCTTC
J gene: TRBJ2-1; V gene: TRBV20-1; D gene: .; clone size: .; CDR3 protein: CSARDVPYNEQFF; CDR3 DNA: TGCAGTGCTAGAGATGTCCCCTACAATGAGCAGTTCTTC
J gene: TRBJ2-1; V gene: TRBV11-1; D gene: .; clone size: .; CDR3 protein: CASSRAGGSGGRKWDEQFF; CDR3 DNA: TGTGCCAGCAGCCGAGCAGGGGGAAGTGGCGGGAGGAAGTGGGATGAGCAGTTCTTC
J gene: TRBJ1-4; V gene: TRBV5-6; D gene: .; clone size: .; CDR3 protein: CASSLGTGSYEKLFF; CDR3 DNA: TGTGCCAGCAGCTTGGGTACAGGGAGCTATGAAAAACTGTTTTTT
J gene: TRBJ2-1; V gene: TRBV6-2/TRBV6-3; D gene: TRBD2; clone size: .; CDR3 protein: CASSPNLAGGATFF; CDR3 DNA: TGTGCCAGCAGTCCAAATCTAGCGGGAGGGGCGACGTTCTTC
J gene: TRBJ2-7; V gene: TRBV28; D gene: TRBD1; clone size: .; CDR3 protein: CASRWTGDSYEQYF; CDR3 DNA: TGTGCCAGCAGGTGGACAGGGGACTCTTACGAGCAGTACTTC
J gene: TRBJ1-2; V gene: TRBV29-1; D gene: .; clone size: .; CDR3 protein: CSVDGALGGYTF; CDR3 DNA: TGCAGCGTTGACGGCGCCCTGGGTGGCTACACCTTC
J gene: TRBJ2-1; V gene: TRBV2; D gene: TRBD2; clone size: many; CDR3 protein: CASSVLAAYYNEQFF; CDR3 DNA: TGTGCCAGCAGTGTACTAGCGGCTTACTACAATGAGCAGTTCTTC
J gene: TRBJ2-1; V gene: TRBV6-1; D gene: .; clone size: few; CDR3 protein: CASKGNLKGDEQFF; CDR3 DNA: TGTGCCAGCAAGGGGAACTTAAAAGGGGATGAGCAGTTCTTC
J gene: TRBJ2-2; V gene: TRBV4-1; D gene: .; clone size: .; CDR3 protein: CASGGRGRALGELFF; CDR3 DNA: TGCGCCAGCGGGGGGAGGGGGAGGGCCCTCGGGGAGCTGTTTTTT
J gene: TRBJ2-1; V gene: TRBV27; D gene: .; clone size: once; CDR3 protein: CASTSGGSSYNEQFF; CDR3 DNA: TGTGCCAGCACAAGCGGCGGCAGCTCCTACAATGAGCAGTTCTTC
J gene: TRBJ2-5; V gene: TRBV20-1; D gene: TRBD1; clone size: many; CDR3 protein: CSAMGQDERTQYF; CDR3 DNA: TGCAGTGCTATGGGACAGGACGAGAGGACCCAGTACTTC